Listed below are T cell receptor beta chains from one sample, sequenced in a study of Ad26.COV2.S vaccination and SARS-CoV-2 variants. Profiling relied on immunoSEQ multiplex PCR, and the TCRdb table lists in-frame clones only, not all of them. This table has roughly 390,000 clones, approximately 91% appearing once. This specimen consisted of peripheral blood, obtained in a trial of Ad26.COV2.S vaccine versus placebo. The receptors originated from a person aged 18-60 years who received the Ad26.COV2.S COVID-19 vaccine or a placebo. Each CDR3 is given with its conserved first and last residue. A D gene is named only where the DNA matches it firmly. Clone size is stated in some rows and not others, as once, few, many or a class when expanded.

abundance,d_gene,j_gene,v_gene,CDR3aa,CDR3nt
.,.,TRBJ2-7,TRBV6-5,CASSPDGAYEQYF,TGTGCCAGCAGCCCGGACGGAGCCTACGAGCAGTACTTC
.,TRBD1,TRBJ1-6,TRBV18,CASSRDRNSPLHF,TGTGCCAGCTCACGGGACAGGAATTCACCCCTCCACTTT
.,.,TRBJ1-2,TRBV18,CASSHLPQPFRGYGYTF,TGTGCCAGCTCACACCTCCCACAGCCATTTCGGGGCTATGGCTACACCTTC
.,.,TRBJ1-1,TRBV12-3/TRBV12-4,CASSFGGNTEAFF,TGTGCCAGCAGTTTTGGAGGGAACACTGAAGCTTTCTTT
.,.,TRBJ2-5,TRBV19,CASSMSPGSQETQYF,TGTGCCAGTAGTATGTCACCGGGATCTCAAGAGACCCAGTACTTC
once,.,TRBJ1-2,TRBV19,CASSPGYGYTF,TGTGCCAGTAGTCCGGGGTATGGCTACACCTTC
.,TRBD1,TRBJ2-2,TRBV2,CASNLGQGTGELFF,TGTGCCAGCAACTTGGGACAGGGAACCGGGGAGCTGTTTTTT
.,.,TRBJ1-3,TRBV3-1/TRBV3-2,CASSLGSSGNTIYF,TGTGCCAGCAGCCTTGGGTCTTCTGGAAACACCATATATTTT
.,.,TRBJ1-1,TRBV2,CASSDGQFNTEAFF,TGTGCCAGCAGTGACGGACAGTTCAACACTGAAGCTTTCTTT
.,TRBD1,TRBJ2-5,TRBV10-1,CATKDRQETQYF,TGCGCCACCAAGGACAGGCAAGAGACCCAGTACTTC
.,.,TRBJ2-7,TRBV7-9,CASSFRVVGGTYEQYF,TGTGCCAGCAGCTTTAGGGTGGTCGGGGGAACCTACGAGCAGTACTTC
.,TRBD2,TRBJ2-4,TRBV4-1,CASSPGLAGGLAKNIQYF,TGCGCCAGCAGCCCGGGACTAGCGGGGGGTCTAGCCAAAAACATTCAGTACTTC
.,.,TRBJ1-1,TRBV6-5,CASSQGAYNTEAFF,TGTGCCAGCAGCCAGGGAGCATACAACACTGAAGCTTTCTTT
.,.,TRBJ1-6,TRBV27,CASSLSGLYSPLHF,TGTGCCAGCAGTTTATCAGGGTTGTATTCACCCCTCCACTTT
.,.,TRBJ1-2,TRBV19,CASSPDRLYGYTF,TGTGCCAGTAGTCCAGACAGGCTCTATGGCTACACCTTC
.,TRBD2,TRBJ2-5,TRBV28,CASNPAGGPGETQYF,TGTGCCAGCAACCCAGCGGGGGGGCCAGGAGAGACCCAGTACTTC
.,TRBD1,TRBJ2-7,TRBV7-9,CASTEGASYEQYF,TGTGCCAGCACTGAGGGGGCGTCCTACGAGCAGTACTTC
.,TRBD2,TRBJ2-5,TRBV2,CASSGERGVGTQYF,TGTGCCAGCAGTGGCGAGCGGGGGGTGGGGACCCAGTACTTC
.,.,TRBJ1-1,TRBV9,CASSLKVTNPFF,TGTGCCAGCAGCCTCAAGGTGACAAACCCTTTCTTT
.,.,TRBJ2-3,TRBV27,CASSSILRGASTDTQYF,TGTGCCAGCAGTTCTATCCTTCGGGGGGCGAGCACAGATACGCAGTATTTT
once,.,TRBJ1-1,TRBV11-2,CASDPQVNTEAFF,TGTGCCAGCGATCCCCAGGTGAACACTGAAGCTTTCTTT
.,.,TRBJ1-1,TRBV4-2,CASSQVFRGSFKNTEAFF,TGTGCCAGCAGCCAAGTGTTCAGGGGCTCGTTTAAGAACACTGAAGCTTTCTTT
.,.,TRBJ2-1,TRBV9,CASSVAEGFWNEQFF,TGTGCCAGCAGCGTAGCTGAGGGGTTTTGGAATGAGCAGTTCTTC
.,TRBD1,TRBJ1-2,TRBV12-3/TRBV12-4,CASSFGQGGGYTF,TGTGCCAGCAGTTTTGGACAGGGGGGTGGCTACACCTTC
.,.,TRBJ1-2,TRBV5-4,CASSADRFRYGYTF,TGTGCCAGCAGCGCCGACAGGTTTCGTTATGGCTACACCTTC
.,.,TRBJ2-6,TRBV25-1,CASSEDWGTSGANVLTF,TGTGCCAGCAGTGAGGACTGGGGGACCTCTGGGGCCAACGTCCTGACTTTC
.,.,TRBJ2-7,TRBV12-3/TRBV12-4,CASSPTAGEQYF,TGTGCCAGCAGCCCGACGGCAGGCGAGCAGTACTTC
.,TRBD1,TRBJ2-2,TRBV6-2/TRBV6-3,CASSYGTGGPANTGELFF,TGTGCCAGCAGTTACGGGACAGGGGGCCCCGCGAACACCGGGGAGCTGTTTTTT
.,.,TRBJ2-2,TRBV5-1,CASSLVTGLGSAGELFF,TGCGCCAGCAGCTTGGTCACGGGGTTAGGGAGTGCCGGGGAGCTGTTTTTT
.,TRBD2,TRBJ2-7,TRBV7-6,CASSHAGSGGSYEQYF,TGTGCCAGCAGCCACGCGGGTAGCGGGGGTTCATACGAGCAGTACTTC
.,.,TRBJ2-1,TRBV3-1/TRBV3-2,CASSQSPRDTQFF,TGTGCCAGCAGCCAAAGTCCCCGGGACACGCAGTTCTTC
.,.,TRBJ2-2,TRBV13,CASSLALDTGELFF,TGTGCCAGCAGCTTAGCCCTGGACACCGGGGAGCTGTTTTTT
.,.,TRBJ1-1,TRBV3-1/TRBV3-2,CASSRGLNTEAFF,TGTGCCAGCAGCCGGGGTTTGAACACTGAAGCTTTCTTT
.,TRBD1,TRBJ1-1,TRBV15,CATSTRDSQAFF,TGTGCCACCAGCACCCGGGACAGCCAAGCTTTCTTT
few,.,TRBJ2-1,TRBV7-8,CASSLASGPNYNEQFF,TGTGCCAGCAGCTTAGCGTCGGGACCCAACTACAATGAGCAGTTCTTC
.,TRBD1,TRBJ1-4,TRBV7-2,CASSWTGGGGEKLFF,TGTGCCAGCAGCTGGACAGGGGGCGGGGGTGAAAAACTGTTTTTT
.,.,TRBJ2-1,TRBV7-9,CASSLAYPDNEQFF,TGTGCCAGCAGCTTAGCATATCCTGACAATGAGCAGTTCTTC
.,.,TRBJ2-5,TRBV15,CATSRAGTGETQYF,TGTGCCACCAGCAGAGCCGGGACGGGGGAGACCCAGTACTTC
.,TRBD2,TRBJ2-7,TRBV4-2,CASSQGSGATYEQYF,TGTGCCAGCAGCCAAGGAAGCGGGGCGACCTACGAGCAGTACTTC
.,TRBD1,TRBJ2-7,TRBV10-3,CAIRPGQGYEQYF,TGTGCCATCAGACCAGGACAGGGCTACGAGCAGTACTTC
.,TRBD2,TRBJ2-3,TRBV7-2,CASSLAGTSGTDTQYF,TGTGCCAGCAGCTTAGCCGGGACTAGCGGGACAGATACGCAGTATTTT
.,TRBD1,TRBJ2-7,TRBV6-5,CASRGSGQGAGEQYF,TGTGCCAGCAGGGGATCAGGACAGGGGGCGGGGGAGCAGTACTTC
.,.,TRBJ2-3,TRBV5-1,CASSYWGDDTQYF,TGCGCCAGCAGTTATTGGGGGGATGATACGCAGTATTTT
.,TRBD1,TRBJ2-7,TRBV5-4,CASSLRTGHTLSYEQYF,TGTGCCAGCAGCTTGCGGACAGGTCATACATTATCCTACGAGCAGTACTTC
.,TRBD2,TRBJ2-3,TRBV5-1,CASSKGLAGGLLDTQYF,TGCGCCAGCAGCAAGGGACTAGCGGGGGGCCTATTAGATACGCAGTATTTT
.,TRBD1,TRBJ1-5,TRBV25-1,CASSDGQGGGRQPQHF,TGTGCCAGCAGTGATGGACAGGGGGGCGGACGACAGCCCCAGCATTTT